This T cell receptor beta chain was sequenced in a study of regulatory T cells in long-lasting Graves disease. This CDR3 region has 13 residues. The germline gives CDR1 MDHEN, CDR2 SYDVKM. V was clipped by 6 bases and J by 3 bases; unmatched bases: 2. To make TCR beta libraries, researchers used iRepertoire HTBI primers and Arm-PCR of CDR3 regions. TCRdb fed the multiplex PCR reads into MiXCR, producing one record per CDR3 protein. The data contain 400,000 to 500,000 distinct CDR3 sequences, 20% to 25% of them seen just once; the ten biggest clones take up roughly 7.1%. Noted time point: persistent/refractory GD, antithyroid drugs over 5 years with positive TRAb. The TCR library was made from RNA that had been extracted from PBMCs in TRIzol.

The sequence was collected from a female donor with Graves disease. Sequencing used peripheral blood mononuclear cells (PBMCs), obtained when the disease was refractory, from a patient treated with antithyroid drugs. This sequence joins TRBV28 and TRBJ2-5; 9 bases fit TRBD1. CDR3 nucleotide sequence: TGTGCCAGCAGGAGACAGGGGGAAGAGACCCAGTACTTC. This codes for CASRRQGEETQYF.